Below, 21 T cell receptor beta chains from the same sample are listed, as sequenced in a study of spatial heterogeneity in lung cancer. Study-wide findings and caveats: It was found that expanded intratumoral alpha and beta TCR counts tracked tumor mutation counts.

Sample time point: sample taken at primary tumor resection. Their target antigens are unknown. TCRdb reprocessed the 5' RACE reads with MiXCR, giving one entry per CDR3 protein. This repertoire shows 3,000 to 3,500 distinct CDR3 sequences, 30% to 35% found once; its top ten account for 9.5% to 15%. The specimen was lung tumor tissue, collected at surgery. These receptors were obtained from a female donor with early-stage non-small cell lung cancer.

This clonotype occurred a few times. Written as DNA, the CDR3 is TGTGCCAGCAGTTACGGGGGGGTGGGACACCAGTACCAAGAGACCCAGTACTTC. Residues: CASSYGGVGHQYQETQYF. The rearrangement uses TRBV6-2 or TRBV6-3 and TRBJ2-5, with D possibly matching TRBD2 (7 bases). V lost 2 bases to trimming and J lost 0 bases, with 19 bases between them. CDR3 length: 18 amino acids. In germline, CDR1 is MNHEY, CDR2 SVGEGT.

This clonotype was detected only a few times. CDR3 in DNA: TGCGCCAGCAGCTTGGAGTCCGGGGGTTTGGCCGGGGAGCTGTTTTTT. This translates into CASSLESGGLAGELFF. The chain combines TRBV5-1 with TRBJ2-2; D might be TRBD2 (6 bases). Germline V gives CDR1 SGHRS, CDR2 YFSETQ. There are 16 residues in the CDR3. The V end lost 0 bases, the J end lost 6 bases, and 15 bases lay between the germline ends. The full variable domain, its missing parts supplied by reference TRBV5-1 and TRBJ2-2, is KAGVTQTPRYLIKTRGQQVTLSCSPISGHRSVSWYQQTPGQGLQFLFEYFSETQRNKGNFPGRFSGRQFSNSRSEMNVSTLELGDSALYLCASSLESGGLAGELFFGEGSRLTVL.

The chain employs TRBV12-3 or TRBV12-4 and TRBJ2-7; no clear D. This CDR3 region has 12 residues. The V end lost 0 bases, the J end lost 7 bases, and 7 bases lay between the germline ends. DNA of the CDR3: TGTGCCAGCAGTTTAGCGCCTGGAGAGCAGTACTTC. Amino acid sequence: CASSLAPGEQYF.

This clonotype is termed medium-sized. This CDR3 reads CASSPGLAGGTDTQYF. The DNA of the CDR3 is TGTGCCAGCAGCCCGGGACTAGCGGGGGGCACAGATACGCAGTATTTT. This chain links TRBV7-2 with TRBJ2-3; 14 nucleotides match TRBD2. With 5 bases clipped from V and 1 base from J, the junction kept 2 bases outside the gene matches. Looked up from germline, CDR1 is SGHTA and CDR2 is FQGNSA. This CDR3 has 16 residues. The whole variable domain, filled in from reference TRBV7-2 and TRBJ2-3, reads GAGVSQSPSNKVTEKGKDVELRCDPISGHTALYWYRQSLGQGLEFLIYFQGNSAPDKSGLPSDRFSAERTGGSVSTLTIQRTQQEDSAVYLCASSPGLAGGTDTQYFGPGTRLTVL.

Points on this clonotype: A read error may be the cause here, since a much bigger clone is one base away. The chain combines TRBV5-4 with TRBJ2-1; 15 nucleotides line up with TRBD2. Germline V CDR1 and CDR2: SGHNT, YYREEE (reference sequence). CDR3 length equals 13 residues. The CDR3 DNA reads as TGTGTCAGCAGGGGACTAGCGGGAGGTGAGCAGTTCTTC. It translates to CVSRGLAGGEQFF.

In DNA form, the CDR3 reads TGTGCCAGCTCACCTGGACAGCAAGAGACCCAGTACTTC. Its translation is CASSPGQQETQYF. This chain uses TRBV18 with TRBJ2-5, with D perhaps TRBD1 (6 bases). CDR3 length: 13 amino acids. Germline values: CDR1 KGHSH, CDR2 LQKENI. V was pared by 3 bases and J by 2 bases, with 7 bases between. Variable domain in full (rest from reference TRBV18 and TRBJ2-5): NAGVMQNPRHLVRRRGQEARLRCSPMKGHSHVYWYRQLPEEGLKFMVYLQKENIIDESGMPKERFSAEFPKEGPSILRIQQVVRGDSAAYFCASSPGQQETQYFGPGTRLLVL.

This clonotype was counted a few times. The chain links TRBV6-5 to TRBJ2-1; 10 bases agree with TRBD2. The V and J ends lost 5 bases and 5 bases, in that order; junction bases with no gene match: 6. Germline V gene sequence: CDR1 MNHEY, CDR2 SVGAGI. The CDR3 runs 15 residues. The DNA of the CDR3 is TGTGCCAGCAGTCCTTCAGCGGGGGGGAACAATGAGCAGTTCTTC. Amino acid sequence: CASSPSAGGNNEQFF.

V usage is TRBV28 and J usage is TRBJ2-1; the match to TRBD2 covers 7 bases. Germline assignment: CDR1 MDHEN and CDR2 SYDVKM. This CDR3 is 15 amino acids long. With 3 bases clipped from V and 4 bases from J, the junction kept 6 bases outside the gene matches. The CDR3 DNA sequence: TGTGCCAGCAGTTTGTGGGAGGGCTTTTACAATGAGCAGTTCTTC. Protein: CASSLWEGFYNEQFF.

CDR3 sequence (DNA): TGTGCCAGCTCACCCGGACTAGCGGGAATTTCGGGAGAGCAGTACTTC. Amino acids: CASSPGLAGISGEQYF. This sequence joins TRBV18 and TRBJ2-7; TRBD2 agrees at 12 bases. Germline CDR1 KGHSH, CDR2 LQKENI. This CDR3 region has 16 residues. J gave up 7 bases and V 3 bases, and 10 bases lay outside the gene matches.

The CDR3 loop is CASRRTSGRADTQYF. In DNA form, the CDR3 reads TGTGCCAGCAGACGGACTAGCGGGCGGGCAGATACGCAGTATTTT. The V gene is TRBV12-3 or TRBV12-4, the J gene TRBJ2-3, with 11 bases lining up with TRBD2. V shed 6 bases and J 4 bases; nucleotides not matched to a gene: 6. The CDR3 is 15 residues long.

This chain uses TRBV25-1 with TRBJ2-5; D remains ambiguous. CDR1 and CDR2 (germline): MGHDK, SYGVNS. V was clipped by 1 base and J by 1 base, with 7 bases between them. The CDR3 extends over 14 amino acids. CDR3 region: CASSEFAAQETQYF. The CDR3, as DNA: TGTGCCAGCAGTGAATTTGCAGCCCAAGAGACCCAGTACTTC.

The J gene is TRBJ2-7, the V gene TRBV6-6; 9 bases align to TRBD2. The CDR3 sequence is 14 residues long. Germline V gene lookup returns CDR1 MNHNY and CDR2 SVGAGI (reference sequence). Unmatched junction bases numbered 14, after V lost 11 bases and J lost 6 bases. The CDR3 spells CALSSGLAPLEQYF. For the CDR3, the DNA is TGTGCCCTTTCGTCGGGACTAGCTCCCCTCGAGCAGTACTTC.

The rearrangement joins TRBV5-1 to TRBJ2-7; tentatively, D is TRBD2 (6 bases). Germline CDR1 SGHRS, CDR2 YFSETQ. V lost 5 bases and J lost 5, with 8 bases in between. The CDR3 consists of 11 residues. CDR3 DNA: TGCGCCAGCAGGGAGGGCCACGAGCAGTACTTC. Its protein product is CASREGHEQYF.

The chain employs TRBV14 and TRBJ2-1, with unresolved D. CDR1 and CDR2 from the germline V gene are SGHDN and FVKESK. CDR3 length: 12 residues. With 4 bases removed from V and 4 bases from J, the gap between germline ends came to 5 bases. In DNA, the CDR3 is TGTGCCAGCAGCCCATCGTACAATGAGCAGTTCTTC. This gives the protein CASSPSYNEQFF.

By sample share, this clonotype is medium-sized. The chain joins TRBV6-1 to TRBJ1-2; no definite D call. Germline CDR1 MNHNS, CDR2 SASEGT. Trimming removed 2 bases at V and 5 bases at J, with 12 bases between. The CDR3 totals 14 residues. The CDR3 sequence is CASSERAAVYGYTF. The CDR3 DNA reads TGTGCCAGCAGTGAAAGGGCCGCCGTTTATGGCTACACCTTC.

This clonotype counts as medium-sized. The chain employs TRBV7-9 and TRBJ1-1; D gene ambiguous. Germline V gene sequence: CDR1 SEHNR, CDR2 FQNEAQ (reference sequence). This CDR3 is 13 amino acids long. V was cut by 3 bases and J by 5 bases, with 10 bases left in between. The CDR3 nucleotides are TGTGCCAGCAGCTTGTCCCTGGGGACTGAAGCTTTCTTT. Its protein is CASSLSLGTEAFF.

The CDR3, as DNA: TGTGCCAGTGGTAACAATGAGCAGTTCTTC. Protein: CASGNNEQFF. The chain employs TRBV19 and TRBJ2-1; D is unclear. The CDR3 totals 10 residues. The V end lost 8 bases, the J end lost 5 bases, and 4 bases lay between the germline ends. From germline, CDR1 is LNHDA and CDR2 SQIVND (reference sequence). Full variable domain (rest looked up from reference TRBV19 and TRBJ2-1): DGGITQSPKYLFRKEGQNVTLSCEQNLNHDAMYWYRQDPGQGLRLIYYSQIVNDFQKGDIAEGYSVSREKKESFPLTVTSAQKNPTAFYLCASGNNEQFFGPGTRLTVL.

The CDR3 region is CSARKRGSYEQYF. The DNA for the CDR3 is TGCAGTGCTAGAAAACGTGGGTCCTACGAGCAGTACTTC. This sequence joins TRBV20-1 and TRBJ2-7, with unresolved D. CDR1 and CDR2 from the germline V gene are DFQATT and SNEGSKA (reference sequence). The CDR3 loop spans 13 amino acids. V lost 2 bases to trimming and J lost 1 base, with 9 bases between them.

The chain links TRBV4-2 to TRBJ2-5; TRBD2 is a possible D gene (6 bases). Germline loops: CDR1 LGHNA, CDR2 YNFKEQ. CDR3 size: 14 residues. The V gene lost 1 base and the J gene lost 1 base, with 7 bases spanning the gap. The CDR3 protein is CASSQGGIQETQYF. The CDR3 DNA is TGTGCCAGCAGCCAAGGCGGGATCCAAGAGACCCAGTACTTC.

The rearrangement links TRBV6-2 or TRBV6-3 to TRBJ2-7; possibly TRBD1 for D (6 bases). The V end lost 5 bases, the J end lost 3 bases, and 17 bases lay between the germline ends. The CDR3 loop spans 15 amino acids. Germline assignment: CDR1 MNHEY and CDR2 SVGEGT. This chain's CDR3 is CASSTGTRVYYEQYF. The CDR3 DNA is TGTGCCAGCAGTACCGGGACACGGGTGTACTACGAGCAGTACTTC.

This clonotype was detected only a few times. The J gene is TRBJ2-2, the V gene TRBV19; D is possibly TRBD1 or TRBD2 (6 bases each). The germline gives CDR1 LNHDA, CDR2 SQIVND (reference sequence). CDR3 size: 16 residues. V lost 7 bases, J lost 0 bases, and 15 bases lay in between. The DNA for the CDR3 is TGTGCCAGTATGCGAAGGGGGGCCGCGAACACCGGGGAGCTGTTTTTT. Residues: CASMRRGAANTGELFF.